This T cell receptor (beta chain) was identified in a study of shared clonotypes between healthy human individuals. As for the study in general: The people who gave samples were two women and a few men aged 18 to 49.

As to this clone: The antigen is not known.

Broader study findings: Clonotype sharing among the donors was expected to vary with sequencing depth. The sole specimen, blood, was sampled, and tissue repertoires likely differ. Non-shared clonotypes showed lower generation probabilities than clonotypes common to all four donors.

The repertoire was sequenced with immunoSEQ multiplex PCR; TCRdb's copy has only in-frame clones and lacks some. The repertoire includes about 110,000 clones, roughly 70% of them detected once, and approximately 24% sits in the top ten. Germline V gives CDR1 MNHNS, CDR2 SASEGT. CDR3 size: 16 residues. The V gene end was trimmed by 4 bases and the J gene end by 0 bases; junction bases not matched to a gene: 4. The chain is built from TRBV6-1 and TRBJ2-1; 9 nucleotides line up with TRBD1. This sequence originates from a woman in her twenties or thirties in good health. Sample: memory CD8+ T cells sorted from blood. Subset described: CD45RO+ cells pooled with CCR7-negative TemRA cells. Here the CDR3 reads CASSGETGGSYNEQFF. DNA of the CDR3: TGTGCCAGCAGTGGAGAGACAGGGGGCTCCTACAATGAGCAGTTCTTC.